The 15 T cell receptor beta chains given below trace back to one sample, sequenced in a study of PD-L1 blockade in urothelial cancer. The protocol was immunoSEQ multiplex PCR, while the TCRdb copy is restricted to in-frame clones and leaves out a portion. The table lists about 82,000 clones, approximately 86% of them singletons, with roughly 5.2% in the top ten. The sequencing here drew on PBMCs, taken around atezolizumab (anti-PD-L1) treatment. Every receptor here comes from a woman in her sixties or seventies with urothelial cancer.

The chain has TRBV9 and TRBJ2-2; D ambiguous. Germline loops: CDR1 SGDLS, CDR2 YYNGEE. V was cut by 0 bases and J by 3 bases, with 6 bases left in between. CDR3 length: 14 residues. CDR3 loop: CASSVVADTGELFF. Here the CDR3 DNA reads TGTGCCAGCAGCGTAGTGGCGGACACCGGGGAGCTGTTTTTT.

The chain carries TRBV29-1 and TRBJ1-1, with D maybe TRBD1 (5 bases). Per germline, CDR1 SQVTM and CDR2 ANQGSEA. The CDR3 is 12 amino acids. V shed 6 bases and J shed 5 bases, with 13 bases lying between them. This CDR3 is CSVTDSLTEAFF. The CDR3 DNA reads as TGCAGCGTGACAGATTCCCTGACTGAAGCTTTCTTT.

The chain recombines TRBV25-1 with TRBJ2-1; 10 bases map to TRBD1. CDR3 length: 13 amino acids. Looked up from germline, CDR1 is MGHDK and CDR2 is SYGVNS. The J segment lost 8 bases and the V segment lost 6 bases, leaving 4 bases of the junction unmatched. Here the CDR3 DNA reads TGTGCCAGCAGGACAGGGGGCTTGGATGAGCAGTTCTTC. The encoded protein is CASRTGGLDEQFF.

J is TRBJ2-2 and V is TRBV30; the D gene is possibly TRBD1 (6 bases). Trimming took off 4 bases at V and 2 bases at J, with 11 bases between the two ends. The CDR3 loop spans 14 amino acids. The germline V gene encodes CDR1 GTSNPN and CDR2 SVGIG (reference sequence). CDR3: CAWTVRGNTGELFF. CDR3 nucleotide sequence: TGTGCCTGGACTGTCAGGGGAAACACCGGGGAGCTGTTTTTT.

The genes are TRBV27 and TRBJ1-6, with D possibly matching TRBD1 (5 bases). The length of the CDR3 is 15 residues. With 4 bases removed from V and 0 bases from J, the gap between germline ends came to 7 bases. Germline values: CDR1 MNHEY, CDR2 SMNVEV (reference sequence). CDR3 sequence: CASSWGSSYNSPLHF. The CDR3 bases are TGTGCCAGCAGTTGGGGCAGCTCCTATAATTCACCCCTCCACTTT.

The chain joins TRBV30 to TRBJ1-5; tentatively, D is TRBD1 (6 bases). The CDR3 has 13 residues. CDR1 GTSNPN and CDR2 SVGIG come from the germline V gene (reference sequence). Trimming shortened V by 2 bases and J by 2 bases, and 7 bases separated the two germline ends. The CDR3 here is CAWSRQGNQPQHF. DNA for the CDR3: TGTGCCTGGAGTAGACAGGGCAATCAGCCCCAGCATTTT.

The V call is TRBV6-6, the J call TRBJ1-6; 7 bases agree with TRBD1. This CDR3 is built from 14 residues. V lost 7 bases to trimming and J lost 4 bases; unmatched junction nucleotides: 4. The germline gives CDR1 MNHNY, CDR2 SVGAGI (reference sequence). CDR3 sequence reads: CASKTGEYNSPLHF. For the CDR3, the DNA is TGTGCCAGCAAAACAGGGGAGTATAATTCACCCCTCCACTTT.

This clone has a count of ten or more. The genes are TRBV5-5 and TRBJ1-1; D unclear. CDR3 length: 14 residues. The germline V gene has CDR1 SGHKS and CDR2 YYEKEE (reference sequence). V was clipped by 2 bases and J by 0 bases, with 8 bases between them. The CDR3 DNA follows: TGTGCCAGCAGCTTACAGAGAATGAACACTGAAGCTTTCTTT. It codes for CASSLQRMNTEAFF.

Here the CDR3 DNA reads TGTGCCAGCAGTTTAACGGGGGACAATCAGCCCCAGCATTTT. Its protein product is CASSLTGDNQPQHF. The chain carries TRBV28 and TRBJ1-5; weak D call: TRBD1 (5 bases). The CDR3 runs 14 residues. The V gene lost 2 bases and the J gene lost 3 bases, with 8 bases spanning the gap. CDR1 MDHEN and CDR2 SYDVKM come from the germline V gene.

The chain uses TRBV4-2 and TRBJ2-1, with a weak D call TRBD2 (6 bases). With 0 bases removed from V and 6 bases from J, the gap between germline ends came to 9 bases. CDR3 length: 14 amino acids. From germline, CDR1 is LGHNA and CDR2 YNFKEQ. CDR3 nucleotide sequence: TGTGCCAGCAGCCAAGACTCTAGCGTCAATGAGCAGTTCTTC. Amino acids: CASSQDSSVNEQFF.

The V call is TRBV5-1, the J call TRBJ2-7; D possibly corresponds to TRBD2 (5 bases). CDR1 is SGHRS and CDR2 is YFSETQ in the germline V gene. This CDR3 contains 15 residues. V was shortened by 0 bases and J by 3 bases, with 13 bases between the two germline ends. CDR3 in amino acids: CASSLGGIESYEQYF. CDR3 nucleotide sequence: TGCGCCAGCAGCTTGGGAGGGATAGAAAGCTACGAGCAGTACTTC.

This clone showed up just once. The gene calls are TRBV5-1 and TRBJ2-1; weak D call: TRBD1 (7 bases). Germline CDR1 is SGHRS and CDR2 is YFSETQ. The CDR3 sequence is 15 residues long. V dropped 4 bases and J dropped 4 bases, with 15 bases sitting between them. The CDR3 region is CASSQGGGVYNEQFF. CDR3 in DNA: TGCGCCAGCAGCCAAGGGGGCGGGGTGTACAATGAGCAGTTCTTC.

The J gene is TRBJ2-7, the V gene TRBV6-1, with D possibly matching TRBD1 (6 bases). With 3 bases removed from V and 3 bases from J, the gap between germline ends came to 12 bases. Germline V gene data show CDR1 as MNHNS and CDR2 as SASEGT. The CDR3 is 14 amino acids. CDR3: CASSEAGDFYEQYF. The DNA of the CDR3 is TGTGCCAGCAGTGAGGCAGGGGATTTCTACGAGCAGTACTTC.

This clone has just a few counts. This sequence joins TRBV5-1 and TRBJ2-1; 13 bases line up with TRBD2. V lost 3 bases, J lost 4 bases, and 7 bases stayed unmatched. Looked up from germline, CDR1 is SGHRS and CDR2 is YFSETQ. The CDR3 is 17 amino acids. CDR3 in DNA: TGCGCCAGCAGCTCGGCCGGACTAGCGGGGGATTACAATGAGCAGTTCTTC. Translating gives CASSSAGLAGDYNEQFF.

The chain couples TRBV20-1 to TRBJ2-1, with D possibly matching TRBD1 (5 bases). Germline CDR1 DFQATT, CDR2 SNEGSKA (reference sequence). The CDR3 extends over 11 amino acids. V dropped 5 bases and J dropped 10 bases, with 12 bases sitting between them. In DNA form, the CDR3 reads TGCAGTGCTCCCAGGGTGAGCGAGCAGTTCTTC. It yields the protein CSAPRVSEQFF.